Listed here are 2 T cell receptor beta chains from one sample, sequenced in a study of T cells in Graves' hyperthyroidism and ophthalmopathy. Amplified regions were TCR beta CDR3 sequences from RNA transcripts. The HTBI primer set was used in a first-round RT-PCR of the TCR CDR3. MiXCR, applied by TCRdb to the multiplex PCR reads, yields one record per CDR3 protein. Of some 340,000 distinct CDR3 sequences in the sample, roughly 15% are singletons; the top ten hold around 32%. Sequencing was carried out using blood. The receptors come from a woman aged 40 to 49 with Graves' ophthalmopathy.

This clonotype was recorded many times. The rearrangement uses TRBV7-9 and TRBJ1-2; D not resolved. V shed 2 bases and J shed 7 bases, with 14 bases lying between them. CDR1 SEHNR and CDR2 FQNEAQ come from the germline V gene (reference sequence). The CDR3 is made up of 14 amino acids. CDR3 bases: TGTGCCAGCAGCTTACAGGCAACACCTGGTGGCTACACCTTC. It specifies CASSLQATPGGYTF.

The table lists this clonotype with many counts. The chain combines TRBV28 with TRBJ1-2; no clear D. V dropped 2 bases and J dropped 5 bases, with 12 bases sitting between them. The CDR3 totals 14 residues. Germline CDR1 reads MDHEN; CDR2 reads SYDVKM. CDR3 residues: CASSLDRTDYGYTF. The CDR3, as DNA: TGTGCCAGCAGTTTAGATCGGACGGATTATGGCTACACCTTC.